This T cell receptor beta chain was profiled in a study of shared clonotypes between healthy human individuals. Sequencing was performed with immunoSEQ multiplex PCR; in TCRdb, only in-frame clones are kept and a portion is missing. The data show roughly 1,500,000 clones, approximately 98.5% seen once. V shed 1 base, J shed 6 bases, and the junction held 9 bases outside the gene matches. The CDR3 consists of 17 residues. Per the germline V gene, CDR1 is LNHNV and CDR2 is YYDKDF (reference sequence). Sequencing input: naive CD4+ T cells sorted from blood. The subset here: CD45RA+ positively selected. J is TRBJ2-3 and V is TRBV15, with 11 bases that match TRBD2. This receptor was identified in a man aged 30 to 45 in good health. CDR3 loop: CATSRAPRLAGRDTQYF. Here the CDR3 DNA reads TGTGCCACCAGCAGAGCCCCTAGACTAGCGGGAAGGGATACGCAGTATTTT. The full variable domain, with the rest looked up from reference TRBV15 and TRBJ2-3, is DAMVIQNPRYQVTQFGKPVTLSCSQTLNHNVMYWYQQKSSQAPKLLFHYYDKDFNNEADTPDNFQSRRPNTSFCFLDIRSPGLGDTAMYLCATSRAPRLAGRDTQYFGPGTRLTVL.